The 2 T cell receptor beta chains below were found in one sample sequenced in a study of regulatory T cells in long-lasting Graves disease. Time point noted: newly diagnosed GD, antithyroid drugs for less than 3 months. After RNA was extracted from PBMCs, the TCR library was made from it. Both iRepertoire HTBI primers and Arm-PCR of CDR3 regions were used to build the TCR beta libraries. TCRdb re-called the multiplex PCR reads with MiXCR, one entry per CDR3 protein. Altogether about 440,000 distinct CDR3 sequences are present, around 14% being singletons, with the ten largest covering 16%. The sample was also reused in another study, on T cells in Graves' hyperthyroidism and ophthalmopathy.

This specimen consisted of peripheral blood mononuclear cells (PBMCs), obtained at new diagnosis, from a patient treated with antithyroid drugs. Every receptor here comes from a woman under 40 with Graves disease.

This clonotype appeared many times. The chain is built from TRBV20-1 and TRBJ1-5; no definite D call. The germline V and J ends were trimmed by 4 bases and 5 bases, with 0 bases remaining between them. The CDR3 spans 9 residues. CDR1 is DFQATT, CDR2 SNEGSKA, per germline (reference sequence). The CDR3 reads CSANQPQHF. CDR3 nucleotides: TGCAGTGCTAATCAGCCCCAGCATTTT.

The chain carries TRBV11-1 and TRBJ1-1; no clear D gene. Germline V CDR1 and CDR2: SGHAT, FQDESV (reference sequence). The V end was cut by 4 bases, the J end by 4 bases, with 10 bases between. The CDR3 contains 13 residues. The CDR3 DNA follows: TGTGCCAGCAGCTCAAGACGAACCACTGAAGCTTTCTTT. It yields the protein CASSSRRTTEAFF.